This T cell receptor beta chain was sequenced for a study of CD8+CD57+ T cells in acquired aplastic anemia. Study background: CD4+ and CD8+ cells, once sorted, gave DNA averaging approximately 3 ug. Study-wide findings and caveats: Patients and controls shared over 25 CD8+ CDR3 sequences.

A word on this clonotype: Its antigen is not identified.

Genomic DNA, the template, was used for profiling of the TCR beta VDJ and CDR3. TCRdb passed the reads through MiXCR, listing each CDR3 protein once. This table has about 190,000 distinct CDR3 sequences, 48% appearing once. Trimming shortened V by 0 bases and J by 0 bases, and 15 bases separated the two germline ends. CDR3 length: 17 amino acids. From germline, CDR1 is MNHEY and CDR2 SVGAGI. Flow cytometry had shown expanded CD8+CD57+ cells in the patients chosen for sequencing. Patients uniformly had severe acquired aplastic anemia. The sequence was obtained from a human donor with aplastic anemia. V usage is TRBV6-5 and J usage is TRBJ2-7, with D possibly matching TRBD2 (6 bases). The sample comprised sorted CD4+, CD8+, or CD8+CD57+ T cells (not recorded which) from PBMCs. The CDR3: CASSYSQSGGSSYEQYF. In DNA, the CDR3 is TGTGCCAGCAGTTACTCCCAGTCCGGGGGTAGCTCCTACGAGCAGTACTTC.